This TCR beta chain was obtained from a study of blood T cells in healthy people across ages. Next came a second PCR, run for about 6 to 11 cycles, which used a sample-barcoded 5' primer along with a J-beta primer mix. One entry per CDR3 protein results from TCRdb running MiXCR on the 5' RACE reads. The profile covers roughly 720,000 distinct CDR3 sequences, with 50% to 65% appearing a single time and under 50% taken by the ten largest. The CDR3 has 16 amino acids. V lost 0 bases to trimming and J lost 5 bases, with 14 bases between them. Germline-derived CDR1 and CDR2 are LGHDT and YNNKEL (reference sequence).

The chain is built from TRBV3-1 and TRBJ2-1, with D perhaps matching TRBD1 or TRBD2 (5 bases each). Sequenced sample: blood. This TCR came from a man older than 75 in good health. CDR3 nucleotides: TGTGCCAGCAGCCAAGATACGGGGCCGTATGACAATGAGCAGTTCTTC. Amino acids: CASSQDTGPYDNEQFF.